This T cell receptor (beta chain) was documented in a study of T cells after yellow fever vaccination. Study results and limitations: Reappearance after the booster was seen for most primary-vaccination clones, at 95% to 96% CD4 and less than 90% CD8.

TCR cDNA, made by 5'RACE template switching, carried an added universal primer site and UMIs. One entry per CDR3 protein, called by TCRdb with MiXCR from the 5' RACE reads. This sample has approximately 450,000 distinct CDR3 sequences, with roughly a sixth found just once. As for this clonotype: No antigen is known for it.

The TCR originated in a man between 18 and 35 years old who received the YFV17D yellow fever vaccine. The sequenced sample was PBMCs, obtained before the yellow fever booster vaccination.

This chain's CDR3 is CASSRGVADYEQYV. DNA for the CDR3: TGCGCCAGCAGCCGTGGAGTAGCGGACTACGAGCAGTACGTC. The chain uses TRBV4-1 and TRBJ2-7; tentatively, D is TRBD2 (6 bases). Trimming removed 4 bases from V and 3 bases from J, with 13 bases in between. CDR1 MGHRA and CDR2 YSYEKL come from the germline V gene. This CDR3 region has 14 residues.